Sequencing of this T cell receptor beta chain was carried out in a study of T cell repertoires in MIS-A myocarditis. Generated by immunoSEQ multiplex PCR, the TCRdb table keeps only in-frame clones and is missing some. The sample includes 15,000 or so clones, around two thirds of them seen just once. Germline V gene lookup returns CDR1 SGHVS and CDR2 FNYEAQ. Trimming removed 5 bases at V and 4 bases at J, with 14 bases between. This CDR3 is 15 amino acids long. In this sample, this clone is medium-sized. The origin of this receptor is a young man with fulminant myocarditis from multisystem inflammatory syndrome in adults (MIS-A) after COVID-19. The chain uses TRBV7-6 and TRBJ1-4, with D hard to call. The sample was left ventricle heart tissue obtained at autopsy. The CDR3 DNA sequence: TGTGCCAGCAGCCCAGTCCTACAGTATAATGAAAAACTGTTTTTT. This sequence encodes CASSPVLQYNEKLFF.